A single sample gave rise to the 26 T cell receptor beta chains below, sequenced in a study of blood T cells in healthy people across ages (dated by TCRdb to about 2015). Receptor amplification or capture employed 5' RACE. Instrument used: Illumina HiSeq 2500. A second roughly 6 to 12 cycle PCR used a sample-barcoded 5' primer and a J-beta primer mix. TCRdb handled the public reads itself, with Q25 trimming in fastp and clone calling in MiXCR, and kept productive beta chains. CDR3 protein duplicates are merged, each entry listing the most common genes and DNA. This sample lists 1.5 million to 2 million distinct CDR3 sequences; around 35% were detected once. Of the sample, around 11% falls within the top ten clones. Sequences were obtained from blood. Receptors were obtained from a woman aged 25 to 45 in good health.

With respect to this clonotype: The junction and the germline gene differ at one end; a read error may be behind it. The V and J genes are TRBV6-5 and TRBJ2-1; TRBD1 is a possible D gene (5 bases). CDR1 and CDR2 from the germline V gene are MNHEY and SVGAGI. The CDR3 spans 13 residues. The chain's CDR3 is CASGWNRYSEQFF. The CDR3 DNA is TGTGCCAGCGGCTGGAACAGGTACAGTGAGCAGTTCTTC.

The chain employs TRBV5-1 and TRBJ2-2, with TRBD1 as a possible D gene (6 bases). From germline, CDR1 is SGHRS and CDR2 YFSETQ. The CDR3 is made up of 14 amino acids. V was shortened by 4 bases and J by 5 bases, with 12 bases between the two germline ends. The DNA for the CDR3 is TGCGCCAGCAGCCCATCGGGACAAACCGGGGAGCTGTTTTTT. Its protein is CASSPSGQTGELFF.

The rearrangement uses TRBV18 and TRBJ1-1, with unresolved D. Trimming removed 4 bases from V and 7 bases from J, with 16 bases in between. The CDR3 is made up of 14 amino acids. Per the germline V gene, CDR1 is KGHSH and CDR2 is LQKENI. The CDR3 DNA is TGTGCCAGCTCACTTCAAAAAACCAGAGATGAAGCTTTCTTT. It is translated as CASSLQKTRDEAFF. Full variable domain (missing parts from reference TRBV18 and TRBJ1-1): NAGVMQNPRHLVRRRGQEARLRCSPMKGHSHVYWYRQLPEEGLKFMVYLQKENIIDESGMPKERFSAEFPKEGPSILRIQQVVRGDSAAYFCASSLQKTRDEAFFGQGTRLTVV.

This clonotype was detected only a few times. This chain joins TRBV27 and TRBJ2-1; possibly TRBD1 for D (5 bases). Germline V gives CDR1 MNHEY, CDR2 SMNVEV (reference sequence). V gave up 4 bases and J gave up 4 bases, with 8 bases separating them. The CDR3 covers 13 residues. The CDR3, as DNA: TGTGCCAGCAGTTCCCCAGGGTACAATGAGCAGTTCTTC. Encoded protein: CASSSPGYNEQFF.

This chain links TRBV20-1 with TRBJ2-5; weak D call: TRBD1 (5 bases). CDR1 is DFQATT, CDR2 SNEGSKA, per germline (reference sequence). V gave up 6 bases and J gave up 11 bases, with 28 bases separating them. This CDR3 has 15 residues. The CDR3 region is CSALTEPRAKNTQYF. CDR3 coding DNA: TGCAGTGCCCTAACCGAGCCCAGGGCCAAAAACACTCAGTACTTC.

This clonotype was seen a handful of times. V gene TRBV20-1 combines with J gene TRBJ2-7; D uncertain. CDR3 length: 12 amino acids. Germline assignment: CDR1 DFQATT and CDR2 SNEGSKA (reference sequence). V lost 2 bases, J lost 7 bases, and 12 bases lay in between. CDR3 loop: CSARTAPVEQYF. The CDR3, as DNA: TGCAGTGCTAGAACGGCACCCGTGGAGCAGTACTTC.

This sequence joins TRBV7-2 and TRBJ2-5; 7 nucleotides agree with TRBD1. Germline V gene lookup returns CDR1 SGHTA and CDR2 FQGNSA. The CDR3 extends over 16 amino acids. The V and J ends lost 1 base and 4 bases, in that order; junction bases with no gene match: 9. CDR3 in DNA: TGTGCCAGCAGCTTAGGAGGTAGAGGGGGCGCAGAGACCCAGTACTTC. This encodes CASSLGGRGGAETQYF.

Points on this clonotype: The junction differs from germline at one of its ends, possibly a read error. V is TRBV28 and J is TRBJ2-1, with D perhaps matching TRBD2 (7 bases). The CDR3 is 13 amino acids. CDR1 is MDHEN and CDR2 is SYDVKM in the germline V gene. The CDR3 spells CASDGGLRNEPFF. Here the CDR3 DNA reads TGTGCCAGCGACGGGGGGCTAAGGAATGAGCCGTTCTTC. Full variable domain (rest looked up from reference TRBV28 and TRBJ2-1): DVKVTQSSRYLVKRTGEKVFLECVQDMDHENMFWYRQDPGLGLRLIYFSYDVKMKEKGDIPEGYSVSREKKERFSLILESASTNQTSMYLCASDGGLRNEPFFGPGTRLTVL.

This clonotype has more than one count but fewer than ten. This sequence joins TRBV9 and TRBJ2-1, with D uncertain. The CDR3 is 12 amino acids. Germline V gene lookup returns CDR1 SGDLS and CDR2 YYNGEE. V was clipped by 8 bases and J by 0 bases, with 6 bases between them. DNA for the CDR3: TGTGCCAGAGGGTCCTCCTACAATGAGCAGTTCTTC. This gives the protein CARGSSYNEQFF. The whole variable domain, remainder taken from reference TRBV9 and TRBJ2-1, is DSGVTQTPKHLITATGQRVTLRCSPRSGDLSVYWYQQSLDQGLQFLIQYYNGEERAKGNILERFSAQQFPDLHSELNLSSLELGDSALYFCARGSSYNEQFFGPGTRLTVL.

This clonotype was picked up a small number of times. The chain carries TRBV10-3 and TRBJ2-4; the D is unclear. The ends were cut back, 4 bases at V and 13 bases at J, with 23 bases in the middle. Germline V CDR1 and CDR2: ENHRY, SYGVKD. This CDR3 region has 15 residues. The CDR3 is CAISGQNPAPLEQYF. DNA for the CDR3: TGTGCCATCAGTGGGCAGAATCCCGCTCCATTGGAGCAGTACTTC.

This chain connects TRBV5-1 to TRBJ2-7; TRBD2 matches at 10 bases. The CDR3 totals 15 residues. Losses at the gene ends were 1 base for V and 4 bases for J; bases not matched to a gene: 5. CDR1 is SGHRS, CDR2 YFSETQ, per germline. Here the CDR3 reads CASSLLASGGYEQYF. The CDR3 DNA sequence: TGCGCCAGCAGCTTGTTGGCTAGCGGGGGTTACGAGCAGTACTTC.

The chain couples TRBV28 to TRBJ2-5; D remains unclear. V gave up 6 bases and J gave up 1 base, with 9 bases separating them. CDR1 and CDR2 from the germline V gene are MDHEN and SYDVKM. There are 13 residues in the CDR3. The CDR3 loop reads CASRGSLQETQYF. The DNA of the CDR3 is TGTGCCAGCAGGGGCAGCCTCCAAGAGACCCAGTACTTC.

The V call is TRBV24-1, the J call TRBJ2-3; D remains ambiguous. This CDR3 has 14 residues. V lost 2 bases to trimming and J lost 7 bases, with 12 bases between them. Germline values: CDR1 KGHDR, CDR2 SFDVKD. The CDR3 DNA reads as TGTGCCACCAGTGATTCCTCGACCGCGTATACGCAGTATTTT. Translated, it gives CATSDSSTAYTQYF.

This clonotype was seen ten or more times. V and J are TRBV2 and TRBJ2-5; 9 bases fit TRBD1. The CDR3 consists of 13 residues. The V gene end was trimmed by 4 bases and the J gene end by 3 bases; junction bases not matched to a gene: 0. Germline CDR1 is SNHLY and CDR2 is FYNNEI. CDR3 protein: CASSGDREETQYF. Written as DNA, the CDR3 is TGTGCCAGCAGTGGGGACAGGGAAGAGACCCAGTACTTC.

The rearrangement uses TRBV3-1 and TRBJ2-7; no definite D call. The germline CDR1 and CDR2 sequences are LGHDT and YNNKEL (reference sequence). The CDR3 has 15 amino acids. V lost 1 base and J 3 bases, leaving 13 bases between the germline ends. The CDR3 DNA reads as TGTGCCAGCAGCCAAGCGGTAGGGATTAACTACGAGCAGTACGTC. This codes for CASSQAVGINYEQYV.

This clonotype was found a few times. CDR3 amino acids: CSVDPGSGRPRETRYF. As DNA, the CDR3 is TGCAGCGTTGATCCAGGGAGCGGGAGGCCACGGGAGACCCGGTACTTC. The rearrangement joins TRBV29-1 to TRBJ2-7; 9 nucleotides line up with TRBD2. The CDR3 spans 16 residues. The junction had 21 bases not matched to a gene; V was cut back by 3 bases and J by 12 bases. Germline V lookup: CDR1 SQVTM, CDR2 ANQGSEA.

This clonotype was detected only once. A much bigger clone sits one base away, suggesting this may be a read error. The V gene is TRBV29-1, the J gene TRBJ2-7, with 11 nucleotides matching TRBD2. The assigned J gene may be wrong: the sequence end matches TRBJ2-5 better. Germline V gene lookup returns CDR1 SQVTM and CDR2 ANQGSEA. The CDR3 runs 18 residues. DNA of the CDR3: TGCAGCGCTGAATTTCGGCTAGCGGGAGGCGGCCGAAGGGAGACCCAGTACTTC. This translates into CSAEFRLAGGGRRETQYF.

This clonotype was seen a few times. The rearrangement joins TRBV5-1 to TRBJ2-7; the match to TRBD2 covers 10 bases. Germline lookup yields CDR1 SGHRS and CDR2 YFSETQ. The trim removed 3 bases at V and 4 bases at J, leaving 7 bases unmatched. The CDR3 length is 15 residues. The CDR3 reads CASSSTTSGFYEQYF. As DNA, the CDR3 is TGCGCCAGCAGCTCTACGACTAGCGGGTTTTACGAGCAGTACTTC.

There are a few counts of this clonotype. The chain links TRBV5-4 to TRBJ2-2; D remains unclear. This CDR3 contains 14 residues. Germline CDR1 reads SGHNT; CDR2 reads YYREEE (reference sequence). The ends were cut back, 1 base at V and 2 bases at J, with 6 bases in the middle. The DNA for the CDR3 is TGTGCCAGCAGCTTGTCAGAAAACACCGGGGAGCTGTTTTTT. It is translated as CASSLSENTGELFF.

This clonotype was seen a few times. The gene calls are TRBV20-1 and TRBJ2-1; possible D gene TRBD1, 5 bases. The CDR3 extends over 12 amino acids. Germline CDR1 is DFQATT and CDR2 is SNEGSKA (reference sequence). DNA for the CDR3: TGCAGCTTGGGGCGGCCGGCTACTGAGCAGTTCTTC. This encodes CSLGRPATEQFF.

This clonotype was observed many times. The chain is built from TRBV29-1 and TRBJ2-4; 9 positions match TRBD1. CDR1 is SQVTM, CDR2 ANQGSEA, per germline. With 4 bases clipped from V and 4 bases from J, the junction kept 5 bases outside the gene matches. The CDR3 loop spans 14 amino acids. In DNA form, the CDR3 reads TGCAGCGTTGGGGACAGGGACCTAAAAAACATTCAGTACTTC. Its translation is CSVGDRDLKNIQYF.

This chain uses TRBV3-1 with TRBJ2-3, with D possibly TRBD2 on 6 matching bases. This CDR3 is built from 12 residues. Trimming stripped 4 bases from V and 11 bases from J, with 13 bases between. Germline V gene data show CDR1 as LGHDT and CDR2 as YNNKEL (reference sequence). The CDR3 bases are TGTGCCAGCAGCCGCGGCGGGACCCTGCAGTATTTT. Translated: CASSRGGTLQYF.

For this clonotype: The junction departs from the called germline gene at one end, perhaps through a read error. V is TRBV4-1 and J is TRBJ1-5; a weak D match, TRBD1 (5 bases). CDR3 length: 15 residues. The germline V gene has CDR1 MGHRA and CDR2 YSYEKL. In DNA, the CDR3 is TGCACCAGCAGCTTAAACCGGGACAGCAATCAGCCCCAGCATTTT. As protein: CTSSLNRDSNQPQHF.

This clonotype occurred a few times. The CDR3 region has the DNA TGTGCCAGCAGACTGAGCGGGGGGGGATACAATGAGCAGTTCTTC. This codes for CASRLSGGGYNEQFF. The chain couples TRBV6-1 to TRBJ2-1; 10 bases agree with TRBD2. The CDR3 extends over 15 amino acids. V shed 6 bases and J 4 bases; nucleotides not matched to a gene: 6. The germline gives CDR1 MNHNS, CDR2 SASEGT.

This clonotype was recorded many times. The chain couples TRBV11-2 to TRBJ2-3; 14 nucleotides align to TRBD2. The CDR3 covers 17 residues. Per germline, CDR1 SGHAT and CDR2 FQNNGV. The ends lost 7 bases at V and 6 bases at J; junction bases unmatched: 12. The DNA of the CDR3 is TGTGCCAGCACCCCCAGGGGACTAGCGGGAGCGGGTGATACGCAGTATTTT. Amino acids: CASTPRGLAGAGDTQYF.

This clonotype was seen a few times. In DNA form, the CDR3 reads TGTGCCAGCAGTTTACCCACGGGTGTTACCTACGAGCAGTACTTC. As protein: CASSLPTGVTYEQYF. V and J are TRBV6-7 and TRBJ2-7; D gene uncertain. TRBV6-7 is an ORF for which the function is uncertain. This CDR3 contains 15 residues. V was clipped by 4 bases and J by 2 bases, with 15 bases between them.